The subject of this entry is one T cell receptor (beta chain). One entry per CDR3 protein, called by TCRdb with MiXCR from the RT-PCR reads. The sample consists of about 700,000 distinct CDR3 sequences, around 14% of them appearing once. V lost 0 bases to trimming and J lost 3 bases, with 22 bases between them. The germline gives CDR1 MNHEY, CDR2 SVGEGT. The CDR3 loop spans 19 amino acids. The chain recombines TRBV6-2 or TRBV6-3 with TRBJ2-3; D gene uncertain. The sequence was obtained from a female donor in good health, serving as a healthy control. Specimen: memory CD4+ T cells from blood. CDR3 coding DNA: TGTGCCAGCAGTTACTCCAGAAGGCTCTCGACCCCATATACAGATACGCAGTATTTT. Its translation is CASSYSRRLSTPYTDTQYF.